This TCR beta chain appears in the sequencing data of a study of beta chain features in type 1 diabetes. Investigators reverse transcribed all isolated RNA, so they sequenced expressed TCRB transcripts. Assay: immunoSEQ multiplex PCR; the TCRdb copy retains only in-frame clones and omits some. This table holds 860,000 or so clones, about a sixth found once. This clone has only a few counts. The CDR3 is made up of 15 amino acids. Germline lookup yields CDR1 LGHNA and CDR2 YNFKEQ. V gave up 0 bases and J gave up 6 bases, with 15 bases separating them. The sequence was collected from a woman aged 18-29 years in good health. This chain uses TRBV4-2 with TRBJ2-7, with D possibly matching TRBD1 (6 bases). The sequencing sample was made of naive CD4+ T cells from blood. The CDR3 sequence: CASSQDTWGLSEQYF. The CDR3 DNA is TGTGCCAGCAGCCAAGATACATGGGGGCTTTCCGAGCAGTACTTC.